The entry below describes one T cell receptor beta chain. No antigen is known for it. The sample's treatment: some 20 received Ad26.COV2.S at low or high dose, single or two shots; about 5 received placebo; per-sample allocation not given. Day 63 after the first vaccine or placebo injection was the time point for sampling. These data come from a study of Ad26.COV2.S vaccination and SARS-CoV-2 variants. The overall study: Enrollment placed the donor in the COV1001 Ad26.COV2.S trial arm. Once, or twice with 56 days between doses, Ad26.COV2.S was given intramuscularly. Regarding the study as a whole: Overall T cell responses may have been underestimated by the analyses of TCR breadth and depth. Breadth, reportedly substantial, characterized the spike-specific CD8+ and CD4+ T cell responses after vaccination.

Using immunoSEQ multiplex PCR, the repertoire was profiled, and TCRdb retains in-frame clones only, with some absent. The profile shows over 250,000 clones, more than 75% of them singletons. The CDR3 is 13 residues long. Trimming cost V 4 bases and J 9 bases, with 13 bases left between them. Looked up from germline, CDR1 is MNHEY and CDR2 is SVGAGI. This sequence was found in a person aged 18 to 59 who received the Ad26.COV2.S COVID-19 vaccine or a placebo. The specimen comprised peripheral blood, sampled in a trial of Ad26.COV2.S vaccine versus placebo. The chain links TRBV6-5 to TRBJ2-1, with D perhaps matching TRBD1 or TRBD2 (5 bases each). The CDR3 DNA reads as TGTGCCAGCAGTTCCCGTGAGGGGAGTGAGCAGTTCTTC. It encodes CASSSREGSEQFF.